Listed below are T cell receptor beta chains from one sample, sequenced in a study of cytomegalovirus exposure and HLA in healthy donors. Data came from immunoSEQ multiplex PCR; TCRdb stores just in-frame clones and leaves some out. The sample carries under 200,000 clones, 82% recorded once. The sequencing input was PBMCs. The receptors come from a woman between 18 and 29 years old in good health and CMV-seronegative. CDR3s include the opening cysteine and the closing phenylalanine or tryptophan. The D gene is left open where the match is weak. Size is stated for part of the rows, as once, few or many counts, or as a class when the clone is expanded.

clone_size	v_call	j_call	d_call	cdr3_aa	cdr3_nt
NA	TRBV19	TRBJ2-4	TRBD2	CASSISGLAGASNIQYF	TGTGCCAGTAGTATTAGTGGTCTAGCGGGAGCCTCGAACATTCAGTACTTC
NA	TRBV27	TRBJ2-7	TRBD2	CASLGLAGGPGFYEQYF	TGTGCTAGCCTTGGACTAGCGGGAGGGCCGGGTTTCTACGAGCAGTACTTC
NA	TRBV28	TRBJ2-7	TRBD1	CASRPTGGVSDEQYF	TGTGCCAGCAGACCCACAGGGGGAGTTAGCGACGAGCAGTACTTC
NA	TRBV28	TRBJ1-5	NA	CASGDNQPQHF	TGTGCCAGTGGAGACAATCAGCCCCAGCATTTT
NA	TRBV7-9	TRBJ1-5	NA	CSSSLDSNNQPQHF	TGTTCCAGCAGCTTGGACAGCAACAATCAGCCCCAGCATTTT
NA	TRBV7-2	TRBJ2-5	NA	CASSLNSVPQETQYF	TGTGCCAGCAGCTTGAATAGCGTACCACAAGAGACCCAGTACTTC
NA	TRBV7-3	TRBJ1-3	NA	CASSFKRGTWGRINTIYF	TGTGCCAGCAGCTTCAAGCGGGGAACCTGGGGGAGGATAAACACCATATATTTT
NA	TRBV7-9	TRBJ1-4	NA	CASSPDTATNEKLFF	TGTGCCAGCAGCCCGGACACAGCAACTAATGAAAAACTGTTTTTT
NA	TRBV6-1	TRBJ2-3	TRBD2	CASSVTSGSYTDTQYF	TGTGCCAGCAGTGTAACTAGCGGGTCTTACACAGATACGCAGTATTTT
NA	TRBV5-1	TRBJ2-7	NA	CASRLSYEQYF	TGCGCCAGCAGACTTTCCTACGAGCAGTACTTC
NA	TRBV6-1	TRBJ2-7	NA	CASSGRGRSLVYEQYF	TGTGCCAGCAGTGGTCGGGGTCGGTCCCTAGTGTACGAGCAGTACTTC
NA	TRBV18	TRBJ2-7	NA	CASSLERVSSYEQYF	TGTGCCAGCTCACTCGAGCGGGTTAGCTCCTACGAGCAGTACTTC
NA	TRBV5-1	TRBJ2-3	TRBD2	CASSSLLAGTTDTQYF	TGCGCCAGCAGCTCCCTTTTAGCGGGGACCACAGATACGCAGTATTTT
NA	TRBV5-1	TRBJ2-1	TRBD2	CASSSSSGSILNEQFF	TGCGCCAGCAGCTCCTCTAGCGGGTCAATTTTAAATGAGCAGTTCTTC
NA	TRBV5-6	TRBJ1-2	NA	CASSLLAGWASGYTF	TGTGCCAGCAGCTTGCTTGCGGGGTGGGCATCTGGCTACACCTTC
NA	TRBV30	TRBJ2-1	TRBD2	CAWSAGTSDEQFF	TGTGCCTGGAGTGCCGGGACTAGCGATGAGCAGTTCTTC
NA	TRBV6-5	TRBJ1-1	NA	CASSYIRPWRPEAFF	TGTGCCAGCAGTTACATACGCCCATGGAGGCCTGAAGCTTTCTTT
NA	TRBV2	TRBJ2-3	NA	CASSEARSAGTDTQYF	TGTGCCAGCAGTGAAGCGCGTTCAGCGGGCACAGATACGCAGTATTTT
few	TRBV10-1	TRBJ2-4	TRBD2	CASSPGTSGEGNIQYF	TGCGCCAGCAGTCCGGGGACTAGCGGGGAGGGAAACATTCAGTACTTC
NA	TRBV2	TRBJ2-3	NA	CATVPGGTDTQYF	TGTGCCACCGTCCCCGGAGGCACAGATACGCAGTATTTT
NA	TRBV28	TRBJ1-2	TRBD1	CASRAPGTGYYGYTF	TGTGCCAGCAGGGCTCCCGGGACAGGCTACTATGGCTACACCTTC
NA	TRBV29-1	TRBJ1-2	TRBD1	CSVEGGGQGVYGYTF	TGCAGCGTTGAAGGTGGGGGACAGGGCGTTTATGGCTACACCTTC